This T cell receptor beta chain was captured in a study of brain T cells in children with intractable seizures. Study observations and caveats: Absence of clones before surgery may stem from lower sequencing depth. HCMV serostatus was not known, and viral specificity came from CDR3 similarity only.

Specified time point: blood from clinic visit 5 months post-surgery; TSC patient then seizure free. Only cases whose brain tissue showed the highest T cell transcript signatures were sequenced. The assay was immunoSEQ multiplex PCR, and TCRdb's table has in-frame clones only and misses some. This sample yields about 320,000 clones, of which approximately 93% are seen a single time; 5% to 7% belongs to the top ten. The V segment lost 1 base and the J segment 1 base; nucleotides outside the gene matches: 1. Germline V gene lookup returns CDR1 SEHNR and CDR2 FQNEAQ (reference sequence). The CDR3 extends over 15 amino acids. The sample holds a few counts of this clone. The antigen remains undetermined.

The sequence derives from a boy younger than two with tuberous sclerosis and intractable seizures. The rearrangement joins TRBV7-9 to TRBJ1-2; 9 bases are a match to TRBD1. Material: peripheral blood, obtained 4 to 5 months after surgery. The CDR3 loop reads CASSLGTGDNYGYTF. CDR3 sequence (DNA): TGTGCCAGCAGCTTAGGGACAGGGGATAACTATGGCTACACCTTC.